This T cell receptor beta chain was captured by sequencing in a study of T cells in Graves' hyperthyroidism and ophthalmopathy. There were TCR beta CDR3 regions amplified from RNA transcripts. In the first-round RT-PCR of the TCR CDR3, the HTBI primer set was used. TCRdb called the multiplex PCR reads again in MiXCR, with one record for every CDR3 protein. Here the sample spans 530,000 or so distinct CDR3 sequences, approximately 17% being singletons. The sample holds many counts of this clonotype. V lost 4 bases, J lost 9 bases, and 6 bases stayed unmatched. The germline CDR1 and CDR2 sequences are SGHRS and YFSETQ. CDR3 length equals 13 residues.

This clonotype was sampled from a woman between 18 and 29 years old with Graves' ophthalmopathy. This chain joins TRBV5-1 and TRBJ2-1; TRBD2 aligns across 8 bases. Sequenced material: blood. CDR3 region: CASSISGTIEQFF. The DNA for the CDR3 is TGCGCCAGCAGCATTAGCGGGACGATTGAGCAGTTCTTC.